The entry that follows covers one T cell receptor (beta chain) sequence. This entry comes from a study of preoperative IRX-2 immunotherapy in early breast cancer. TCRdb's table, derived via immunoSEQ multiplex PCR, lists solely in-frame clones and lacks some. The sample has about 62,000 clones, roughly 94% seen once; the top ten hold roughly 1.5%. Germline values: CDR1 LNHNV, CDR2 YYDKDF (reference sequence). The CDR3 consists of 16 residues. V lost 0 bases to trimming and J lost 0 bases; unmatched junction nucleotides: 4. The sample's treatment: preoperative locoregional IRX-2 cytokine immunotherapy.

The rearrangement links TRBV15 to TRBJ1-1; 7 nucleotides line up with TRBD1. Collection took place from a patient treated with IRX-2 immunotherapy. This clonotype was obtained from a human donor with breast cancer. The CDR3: CATSRDLGQMNTEAFF. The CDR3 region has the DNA TGTGCCACCAGCAGAGATTTGGGACAGATGAACACTGAAGCTTTCTTT. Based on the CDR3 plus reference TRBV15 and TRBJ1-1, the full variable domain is DAMVIQNPRYQVTQFGKPVTLSCSQTLNHNVMYWYQQKSSQAPKLLFHYYDKDFNNEADTPDNFQSRRPNTSFCFLDIRSPGLGDTAMYLCATSRDLGQMNTEAFFGQGTRLTVV.